This T cell receptor (beta chain) is drawn from a study of neurological immune-mediated disorders. 5'RACE with 10-nucleotide random UMIs produced the cDNA. TCRdb called the 5' RACE reads again in MiXCR, with one record for every CDR3 protein. This sample has around 20,000 distinct CDR3 sequences, with about 13% found just once. Unsorted libraries were prepared from 2 million PBMCs that had been stored at -80 C. Sequences were obtained from PBMCs. This clonotype was obtained from an older woman with HTLV-1-associated myelopathy (HAM/TSP).

The CDR3 protein is CSATNILPSGGVDIQYF. CDR3 bases: TGCAGTGCCACGAATATCCTACCTAGCGGGGGGGTAGACATTCAGTACTTC. The rearrangement links TRBV20-1 to TRBJ2-4; 12 bases match TRBD2. The V gene's germline CDR1 is DFQATT and CDR2 SNEGSKA (reference sequence). The CDR3 sequence is 17 residues long. V was clipped by 6 bases and J by 8 bases; unmatched bases: 17.